This TCR beta chain was sequenced for a study of blood T cell repertoires in COVID-19. Study in general: Sources were T cells, B-cell-depleted T cells, or PBMCs; the material itself was cDNA or gDNA.

Using immunoSEQ multiplex PCR, the repertoire was profiled, and TCRdb retains in-frame clones only, with some absent. Among roughly 210,000 clones, about 88% were seen once, and the ten largest hold approximately 1.7%. CDR3 length: 15 amino acids. V lost 6 bases and J lost 8, with 19 bases in between. Germline V CDR1 and CDR2: LNHDA, SQIVND (reference sequence). The chain couples TRBV19 to TRBJ1-4; D is ambiguous. The sample taken for sequencing was peripheral blood. The clonotype originates from a man in his 70s with acute or convalescent COVID-19. The CDR3 is CASRPHWEAGEKLFF. In DNA form, the CDR3 reads TGTGCCAGTAGACCCCATTGGGAGGCGGGGGAAAAACTGTTTTTT.